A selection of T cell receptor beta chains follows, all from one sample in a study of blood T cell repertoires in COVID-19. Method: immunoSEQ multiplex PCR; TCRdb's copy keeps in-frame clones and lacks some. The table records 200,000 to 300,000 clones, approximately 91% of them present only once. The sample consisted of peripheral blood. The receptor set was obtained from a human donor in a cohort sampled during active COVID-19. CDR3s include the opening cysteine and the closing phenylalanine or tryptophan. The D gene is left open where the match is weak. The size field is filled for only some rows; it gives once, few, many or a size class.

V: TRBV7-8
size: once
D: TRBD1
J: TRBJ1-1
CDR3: CASSRGQVGDTEAFF
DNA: TGTGCCAGCAGCCGCGGACAGGTCGGGGACACTGAAGCTTTCTTT

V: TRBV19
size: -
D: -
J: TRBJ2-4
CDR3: CASSIDRLLGAKNIQYF
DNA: TGTGCCAGTAGTATAGATAGGCTATTGGGCGCCAAAAACATTCAGTACTTC

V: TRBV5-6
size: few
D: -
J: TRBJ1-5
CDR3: CASSLGGGYSNQPQHF
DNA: TGTGCCAGCAGCTTGGGGGGCGGTTATAGCAATCAGCCCCAGCATTTT

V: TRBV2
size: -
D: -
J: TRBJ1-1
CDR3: CASSEGMNTEAFF
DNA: TGTGCCAGCAGTGAGGGCATGAACACTGAAGCTTTCTTT

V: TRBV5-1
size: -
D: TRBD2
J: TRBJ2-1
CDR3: CASRTTAGGPYEQFF
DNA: TGCGCCAGCAGAACCACAGCGGGAGGGCCCTATGAGCAGTTCTTC

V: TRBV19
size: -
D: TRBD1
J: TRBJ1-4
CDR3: CASSIRVRGQFFPNEKLFF
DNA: TGTGCCAGTAGTATTAGGGTCAGGGGACAGTTTTTCCCTAATGAAAAACTGTTTTTT

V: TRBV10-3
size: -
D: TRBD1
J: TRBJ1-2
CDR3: CAISVIYGDRDVYTF
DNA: TGTGCCATCAGTGTAATTTATGGGGACAGGGACGTCTACACCTTC

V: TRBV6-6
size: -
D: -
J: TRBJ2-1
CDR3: CASSYLGRARGEQFF
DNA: TGTGCCAGCAGTTACTTGGGCAGGGCAAGAGGAGAGCAGTTCTTC

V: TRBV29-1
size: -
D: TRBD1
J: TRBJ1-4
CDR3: CSVDETGDEKLFF
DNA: TGCAGCGTTGACGAGACAGGGGATGAAAAACTGTTTTTT

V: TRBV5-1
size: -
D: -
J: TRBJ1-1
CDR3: CASSLAGISEAFF
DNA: TGCGCCAGCAGCTTGGCAGGGATTTCTGAAGCTTTCTTT

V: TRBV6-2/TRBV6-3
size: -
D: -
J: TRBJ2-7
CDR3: CASSPLDNSYEQYF
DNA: TGTGCCAGCAGCCCGCTCGACAACTCCTACGAGCAGTACTTC

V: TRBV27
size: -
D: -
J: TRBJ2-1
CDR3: CASSLQGAYNEQFF
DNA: TGTGCCAGCAGTTTACAAGGAGCATACAATGAGCAGTTCTTC

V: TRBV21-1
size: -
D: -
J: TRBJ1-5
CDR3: CARYDRVNQPQHF
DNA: TGTGCCAGATATGACAGGGTCAATCAGCCCCAGCATTTT

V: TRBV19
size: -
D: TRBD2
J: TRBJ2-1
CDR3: CASRGLAGGPEDEQFF
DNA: TGTGCCAGTAGGGGCCTAGCGGGAGGGCCTGAGGATGAGCAGTTCTTC

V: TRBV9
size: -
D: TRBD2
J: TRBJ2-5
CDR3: CASSVGTSGGETQYF
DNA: TGTGCCAGCAGCGTCGGGACTAGCGGGGGGGAGACCCAGTACTTC

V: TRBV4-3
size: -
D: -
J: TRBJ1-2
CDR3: CASSQERDFIYGYTF
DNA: TGCGCCAGCAGCCAAGAGCGCGATTTTATCTATGGCTACACCTTC

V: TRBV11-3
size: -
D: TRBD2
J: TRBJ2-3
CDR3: CASSRGRGTDTQYF
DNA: TGTGCCAGCAGCCGCGGGAGGGGCACAGATACGCAGTATTTT

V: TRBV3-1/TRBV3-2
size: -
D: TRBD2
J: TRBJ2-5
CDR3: CASNLAGGRTQYF
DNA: TGTGCCAGCAATTTGGCGGGGGGGCGGACCCAGTACTTC

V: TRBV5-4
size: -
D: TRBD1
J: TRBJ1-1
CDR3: CASSYRQGNTEAFF
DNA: TGTGCCAGCAGCTACCGACAGGGGAACACTGAAGCTTTCTTT

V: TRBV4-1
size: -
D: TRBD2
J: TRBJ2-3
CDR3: CASSQGIVSGGYTDTQYF
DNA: TGCGCCAGCAGCCAAGGGATAGTGAGCGGGGGGTACACAGATACGCAGTATTTT

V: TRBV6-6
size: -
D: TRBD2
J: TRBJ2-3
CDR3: CASSLQGARTSGRADTQYF
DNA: TGTGCCAGCAGCTTACAGGGGGCCCGGACTAGCGGGAGAGCAGATACGCAGTATTTT

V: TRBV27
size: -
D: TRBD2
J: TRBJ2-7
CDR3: CASSLSLPGLAGGGSNEQYF
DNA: TGTGCCAGCAGTTTGAGCCTCCCGGGACTAGCGGGAGGAGGTAGCAACGAGCAGTACTTC

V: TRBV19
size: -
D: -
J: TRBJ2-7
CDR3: CASSMEGAAHYEQYF
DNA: TGTGCCAGTAGTATGGAGGGGGCAGCCCACTACGAGCAGTACTTC

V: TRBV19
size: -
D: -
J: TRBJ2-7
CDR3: CASSISDSSYEQYF
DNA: TGTGCCAGTAGTATTTCTGATAGCTCCTACGAGCAGTACTTC

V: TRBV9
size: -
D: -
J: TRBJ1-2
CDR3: CASSLPRNTGEFYGYTF
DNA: TGTGCCAGCAGCCTACCTCGGAATACGGGGGAGTTCTATGGCTACACCTTC

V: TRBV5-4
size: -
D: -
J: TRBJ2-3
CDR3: CASSLVSSGKGQYF
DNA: TGTGCCAGCAGCTTGGTTTCATCGGGGAAGGGGCAGTATTTT

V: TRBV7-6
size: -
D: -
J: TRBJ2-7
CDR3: CASSSYRVHEQYF
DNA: TGTGCCAGCAGCTCATACAGGGTCCACGAGCAGTACTTC

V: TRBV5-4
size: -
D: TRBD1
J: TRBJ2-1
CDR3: CASSFSGGIPGSYNEQFF
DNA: TGTGCCAGCAGCTTTTCAGGGGGAATTCCTGGCTCCTACAATGAGCAGTTCTTC

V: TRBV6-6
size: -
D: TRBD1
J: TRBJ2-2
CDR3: CASSWGTGFTGELFF
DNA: TGTGCCAGCAGTTGGGGGACAGGGTTCACCGGGGAGCTGTTTTTT

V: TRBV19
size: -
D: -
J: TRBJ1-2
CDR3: CASSSHRFGNYGYTF
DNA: TGTGCCAGTAGTTCCCATAGGTTCGGGAACTATGGCTACACCTTC

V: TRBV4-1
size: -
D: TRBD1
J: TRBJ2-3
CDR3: CASSQADRGPLTRTDTQYF
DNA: TGCGCCAGCAGCCAAGCCGACAGGGGGCCATTAACCCGCACAGATACGCAGTATTTT

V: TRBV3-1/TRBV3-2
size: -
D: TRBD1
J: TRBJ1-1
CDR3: CASSQGTWGQTNTEAFF
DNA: TGTGCCAGCAGCCAAGGGACATGGGGACAGACCAACACTGAAGCTTTCTTT

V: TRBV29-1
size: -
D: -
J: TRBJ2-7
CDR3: CSAGVGSSYEQYF
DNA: TGCAGCGCCGGGGTGGGGAGCTCCTACGAGCAGTACTTC

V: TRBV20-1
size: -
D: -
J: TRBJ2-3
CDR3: CSAGSGDTQYF
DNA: TGCAGCGCTGGGTCGGGAGATACGCAGTATTTT

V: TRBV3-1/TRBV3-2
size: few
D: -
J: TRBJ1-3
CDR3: CASSQHNRNTIYF
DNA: TGTGCCAGCAGCCAACACAACCGAAACACCATATATTTT

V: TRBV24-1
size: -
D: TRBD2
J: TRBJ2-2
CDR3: CATSDPTSGRVTGELFF
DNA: TGTGCCACCAGTGACCCGACTAGCGGGAGGGTAACAGGGGAGCTGTTTTTT

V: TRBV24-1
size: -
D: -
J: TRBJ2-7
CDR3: CATSEDRRSDEQYF
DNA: TGTGCCACCAGTGAAGACAGGCGAAGCGACGAGCAGTACTTC

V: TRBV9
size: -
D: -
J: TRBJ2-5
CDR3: CASSAHGEETQYF
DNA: TGTGCCAGCAGCGCCCACGGGGAAGAGACCCAGTACTTC

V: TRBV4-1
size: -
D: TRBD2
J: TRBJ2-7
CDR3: CASSQDRSTSGGAYEQYF
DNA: TGCGCCAGCAGCCAAGATAGATCCACTAGCGGGGGCGCCTACGAGCAGTACTTC

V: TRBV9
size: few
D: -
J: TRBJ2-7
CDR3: CASSSQQDEQYF
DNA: TGTGCCAGCAGCTCCCAACAGGACGAGCAGTACTTC